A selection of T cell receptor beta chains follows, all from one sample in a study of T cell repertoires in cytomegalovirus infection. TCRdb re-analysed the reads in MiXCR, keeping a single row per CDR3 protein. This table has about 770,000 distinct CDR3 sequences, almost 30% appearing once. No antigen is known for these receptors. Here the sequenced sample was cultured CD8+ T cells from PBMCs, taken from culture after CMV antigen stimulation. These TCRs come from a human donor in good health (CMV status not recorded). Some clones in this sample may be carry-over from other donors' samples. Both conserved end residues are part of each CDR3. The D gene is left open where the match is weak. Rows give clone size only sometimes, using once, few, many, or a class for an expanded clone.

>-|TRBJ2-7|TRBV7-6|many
TGTGCCAGCAGCCCAACGCCTTTTTACGGGGGCCAGTACGAGCAGTACTTC
CASSPTPFYGGQYEQYF
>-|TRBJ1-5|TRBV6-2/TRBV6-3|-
TGTGCCAGCAGTTACTCTGGGTTTAGCAATCAGCCCCAGCATTTT
CASSYSGFSNQPQHF
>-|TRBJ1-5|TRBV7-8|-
TGTGCCAGCAGCTTAAAGGGCACCAGACTAAATCAGCCCCAGCATTTT
CASSLKGTRLNQPQHF
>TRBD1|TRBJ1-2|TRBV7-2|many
TGTGCCAACCCTCAGGGGGGACAGAACTATGGCTACACCTTC
CANPQGGQNYGYTF
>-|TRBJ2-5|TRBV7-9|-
TGTGCCAGCAGCCAACCGGGCCGTGAGACCCAGTACTTC
CASSQPGRETQYF
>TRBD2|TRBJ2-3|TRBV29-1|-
TGCAGCGTTGACAGCGGGACTAGATCGGATACGCAGTATTTT
CSVDSGTRSDTQYF
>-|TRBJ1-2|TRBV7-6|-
TGTGCCAGCACAGGGGCAGGCTATGGCTACACCTTC
CASTGAGYGYTF
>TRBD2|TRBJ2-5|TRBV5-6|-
TGTGCCAGCAGCGAAGCGGGGATCTCCCAGTACTTC
CASSEAGISQYF
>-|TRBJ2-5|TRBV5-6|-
TGTGCCAGCAGCTTGGGCGCCGACAGGAGGGGAGAGACCCAGTACTTC
CASSLGADRRGETQYF
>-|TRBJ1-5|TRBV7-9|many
TGTGCCAGCAGCGGAACAGGGCTAAGCAATCAGCCCCAGCATTTT
CASSGTGLSNQPQHF
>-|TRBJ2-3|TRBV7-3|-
TGTGCCAGCAACGGGAAGCTGGCAGATACGCAGTATTTT
CASNGKLADTQYF
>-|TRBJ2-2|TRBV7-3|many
TGTGCCATTGGGGGAAACACCGGGGAGCTGTTTTTT
CAIGGNTGELFF